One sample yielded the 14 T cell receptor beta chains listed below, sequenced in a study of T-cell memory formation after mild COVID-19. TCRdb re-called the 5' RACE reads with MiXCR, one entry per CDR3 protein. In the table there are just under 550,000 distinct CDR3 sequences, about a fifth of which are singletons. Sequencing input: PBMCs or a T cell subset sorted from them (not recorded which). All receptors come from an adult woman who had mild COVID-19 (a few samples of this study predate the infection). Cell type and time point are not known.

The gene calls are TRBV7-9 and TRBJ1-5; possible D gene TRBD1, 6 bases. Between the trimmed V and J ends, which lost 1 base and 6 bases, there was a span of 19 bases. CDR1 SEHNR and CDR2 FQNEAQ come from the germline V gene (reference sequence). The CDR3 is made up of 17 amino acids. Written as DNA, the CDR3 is TGTGCCAGCAGCTTAGGTACCCTCGAGACAGGTAGTCAGCCCCAGCATTTT. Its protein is CASSLGTLETGSQPQHF. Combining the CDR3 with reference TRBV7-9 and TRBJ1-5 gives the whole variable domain DTGVSQNPRHKITKRGQNVTFRCDPISEHNRLYWYRQTLGQGPEFLTYFQNEAQLEKSRLLSDRFSAERPKGSFSTLEIQRTEQGDSAMYLCASSLGTLETGSQPQHFGDGTRLSIL.

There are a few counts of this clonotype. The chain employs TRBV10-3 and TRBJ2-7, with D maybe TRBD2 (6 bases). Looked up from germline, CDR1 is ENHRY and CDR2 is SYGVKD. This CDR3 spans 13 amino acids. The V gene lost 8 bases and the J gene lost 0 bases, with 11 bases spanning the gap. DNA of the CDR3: TGTGCCATCGGGGGGAGCGACTCCTACGAGCAGTACTTC. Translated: CAIGGSDSYEQYF.

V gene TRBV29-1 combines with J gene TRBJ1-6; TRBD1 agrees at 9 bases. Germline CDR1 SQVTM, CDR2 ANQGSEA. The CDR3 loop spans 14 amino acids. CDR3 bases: TGCAAGAGCCCCAAAGACAGGGGGTTTTCACCCCTCCACTTT. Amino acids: CKSPKDRGFSPLHF.

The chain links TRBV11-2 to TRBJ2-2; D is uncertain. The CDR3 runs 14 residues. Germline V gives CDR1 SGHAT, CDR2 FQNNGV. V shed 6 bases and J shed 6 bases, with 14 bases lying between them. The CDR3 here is CASSPRRSAGELFF. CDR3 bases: TGTGCCAGCAGTCCCCGGCGGTCTGCCGGGGAGCTGTTTTTT.

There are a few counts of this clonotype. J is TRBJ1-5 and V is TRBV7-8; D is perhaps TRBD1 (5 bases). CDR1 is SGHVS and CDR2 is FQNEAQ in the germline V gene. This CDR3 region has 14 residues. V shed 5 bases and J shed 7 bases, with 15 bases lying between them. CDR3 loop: CASSLSHPGQPQHF. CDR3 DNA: TGTGCCAGCAGCCTCTCTCACCCAGGGCAGCCCCAGCATTTT.

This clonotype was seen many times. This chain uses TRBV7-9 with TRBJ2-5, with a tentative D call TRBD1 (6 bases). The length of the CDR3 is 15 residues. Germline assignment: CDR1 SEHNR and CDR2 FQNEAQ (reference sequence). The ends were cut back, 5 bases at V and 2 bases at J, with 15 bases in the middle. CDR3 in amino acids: CASSLRRGWQETQYF. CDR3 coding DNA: TGTGCCAGCAGCCTCCGCAGGGGTTGGCAAGAGACCCAGTACTTC.

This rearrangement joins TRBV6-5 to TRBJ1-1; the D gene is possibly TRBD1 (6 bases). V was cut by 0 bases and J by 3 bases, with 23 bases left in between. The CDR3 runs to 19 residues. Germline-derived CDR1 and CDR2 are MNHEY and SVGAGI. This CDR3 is CASSYSRRTRVEGDTEAFF. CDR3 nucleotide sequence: TGTGCCAGCAGTTACTCGAGGAGGACACGGGTCGAGGGGGACACTGAAGCTTTCTTT.

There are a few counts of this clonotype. The CDR3 is CASSSPASLSYEQYF. The CDR3 DNA is TGTGCCAGCAGTTCACCGGCGAGCCTCTCCTACGAGCAGTACTTC. The rearrangement links TRBV12-3 or TRBV12-4 to TRBJ2-7, with D uncertain. CDR3 size: 15 residues. Trimming removed 4 bases at V and 0 bases at J, with 13 bases between.

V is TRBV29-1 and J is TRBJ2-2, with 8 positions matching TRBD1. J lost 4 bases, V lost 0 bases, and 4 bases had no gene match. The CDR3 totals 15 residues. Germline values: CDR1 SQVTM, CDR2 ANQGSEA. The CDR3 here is CSVEDETGATGELFF. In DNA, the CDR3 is TGCAGCGTTGAAGATGAGACAGGGGCCACCGGGGAGCTGTTTTTT.

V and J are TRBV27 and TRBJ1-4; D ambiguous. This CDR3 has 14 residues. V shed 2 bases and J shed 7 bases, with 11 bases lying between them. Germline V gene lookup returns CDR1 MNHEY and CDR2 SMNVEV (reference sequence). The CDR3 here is CASSLRRSSEKLFF. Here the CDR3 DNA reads TGTGCCAGCAGTTTACGAAGATCATCTGAAAAACTGTTTTTT.

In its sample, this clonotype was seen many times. This CDR3 reads CASSLRGVTEAFF. The CDR3 DNA is TGTGCCAGCAGCTTAAGGGGTGTCACTGAAGCTTTCTTT. This chain connects TRBV7-3 to TRBJ1-1, with D uncertain. This CDR3 is built from 13 residues. Trimming shortened V by 1 base and J by 4 bases, and 7 bases separated the two germline ends. Germline lookup yields CDR1 SGHTA and CDR2 FQGTGA.

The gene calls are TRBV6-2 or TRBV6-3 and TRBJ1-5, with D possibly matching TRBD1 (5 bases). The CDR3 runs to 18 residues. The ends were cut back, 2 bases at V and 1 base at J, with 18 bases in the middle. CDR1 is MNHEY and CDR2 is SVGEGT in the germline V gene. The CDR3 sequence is CASSYGRESILSNQPQHF. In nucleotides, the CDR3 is TGTGCCAGCAGTTACGGCAGGGAGTCGATCTTGAGCAATCAGCCCCAGCATTTT.

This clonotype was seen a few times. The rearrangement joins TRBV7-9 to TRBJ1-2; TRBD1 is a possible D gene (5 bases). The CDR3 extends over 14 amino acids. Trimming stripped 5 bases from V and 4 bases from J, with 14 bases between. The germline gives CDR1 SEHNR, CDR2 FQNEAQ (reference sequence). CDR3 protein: CASSGTEGFYGYTF. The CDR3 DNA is TGTGCCAGCAGCGGGACCGAAGGATTCTATGGCTACACCTTC.

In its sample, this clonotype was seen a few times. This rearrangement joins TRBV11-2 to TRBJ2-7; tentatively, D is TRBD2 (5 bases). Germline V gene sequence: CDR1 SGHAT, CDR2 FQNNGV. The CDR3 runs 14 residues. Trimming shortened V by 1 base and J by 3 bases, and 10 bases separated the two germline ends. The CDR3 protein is CASSLGTLGYEQYF. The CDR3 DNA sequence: TGTGCCAGCAGCTTAGGGACTCTCGGCTACGAGCAGTACTTC.